A single sample is the source of the 23 T cell receptor beta chains below, sequenced in a study of blood T cells in healthy people across ages. A J-beta primer mix and a sample-barcoded 5' primer were used in a second PCR of about 7 to 12 cycles. Each CDR3 protein gets one entry after TCRdb re-called the 5' RACE reads with MiXCR. The sample holds around 1,000,000 distinct CDR3 sequences; roughly 24% are singletons and the top ten take 0.65% to 0.75%. This sample also belongs to another study, concerning T cells of mothers and their children.

Sample: blood. The receptors come from a girl aged 2-10 years in good health.

The V call is TRBV6-6, the J call TRBJ1-2; unclear D gene. The V gene's germline CDR1 is MNHNY and CDR2 SVGAGI (reference sequence). CDR3 size: 15 residues. V lost 2 bases to trimming and J lost 5 bases, with 15 bases between them. Written as DNA, the CDR3 is TGTGCCAGCAGTTACCGAGGCCGTGAAAGATATGGCTACACCTTC. Protein product: CASSYRGRERYGYTF.

This rearrangement joins TRBV14 to TRBJ2-1; 8 bases map to TRBD1. This CDR3 is 11 amino acids long. With 4 bases clipped from V and 15 bases from J, the junction kept 5 bases outside the gene matches. Germline CDR1 and CDR2: SGHDN and FVKESK. The CDR3 nucleotides are TGTGCCAGCAGCCCGGACAGGGACATGTTCTTC. Translated: CASSPDRDMFF.

This clonotype was seen once. The rearrangement joins TRBV5-1 to TRBJ1-2; D is undetermined. This CDR3 comprises 13 residues. Germline CDR1 is SGHRS and CDR2 is YFSETQ. Trimming shortened V by 1 base and J by 6 bases, and 10 bases separated the two germline ends. The CDR3 bases are TGCGCCAGCAGCTTGAGGCGCCCGGATGGCTACACCTTC. Translating gives CASSLRRPDGYTF.

This rearrangement joins TRBV7-8 to TRBJ2-3; D unresolved. Germline-derived CDR1 and CDR2 are SGHVS and FQNEAQ. The CDR3 is 17 amino acids. Deletions cut 4 bases from V and 0 bases from J, with 17 bases between. In nucleotides, the CDR3 is TGTGCCAGCAGCTCATTAGCTGACGCCCTGAGCACAGATACGCAGTATTTT. Protein sequence: CASSSLADALSTDTQYF.

V gene TRBV6-6 combines with J gene TRBJ2-1; tentative D call: TRBD2 (6 bases). V lost 1 base to trimming and J lost 12 bases, with 10 bases between them. Germline lookup yields CDR1 MNHNY and CDR2 SVGAGI (reference sequence). The CDR3 length is 12 residues. CDR3 bases: TGTGCCAGCAGTTACTTAGCGGATGGGCAGTTCTTC. It yields the protein CASSYLADGQFF.

This chain connects TRBV29-1 to TRBJ2-7; the D is unclear. Looked up from germline, CDR1 is SQVTM and CDR2 is ANQGSEA. The CDR3 is 14 amino acids. Deletions cut 4 bases from V and 0 bases from J, with 13 bases between. The CDR3 region has the DNA TGCAGCGTTGGGTCAGTCCTTGGCTCCTACGAGCAGTACTTC. Protein product: CSVGSVLGSYEQYF.

This clonotype has only a few counts. CDR3 nucleotides: TGCAGTGCACGGGACAGGGATAGGTACGAGCAGTACTTC. Protein: CSARDRDRYEQYF. The chain is built from TRBV20-1 and TRBJ2-7; the match to TRBD1 covers 9 bases. The CDR3 totals 13 residues. J lost 4 bases, V lost 6 bases, and 7 bases had no gene match. Germline values: CDR1 DFQATT, CDR2 SNEGSKA (reference sequence).

A few counts support this clonotype. The genes are TRBV29-1 and TRBJ2-3, with TRBD2 identical over 7 bases. Germline assignment: CDR1 SQVTM and CDR2 ANQGSEA. Unmatched junction bases numbered 9, after V lost 3 bases and J lost 6 bases. The CDR3 covers 14 residues. The chain's CDR3 is CSVDRAGVGDTQYF. Here the CDR3 DNA reads TGCAGCGTTGACCGTGCGGGGGTGGGTGATACGCAGTATTTT.

This clonotype appeared a few times. CDR3 in DNA: TGTGCCAGCAGCCAAAGAGGTTTCGAAAACATTCAGTACTTC. Translating gives CASSQRGFENIQYF. The chain combines TRBV3-1 with TRBJ2-4; D unclear. This CDR3 spans 14 amino acids. Germline V lookup: CDR1 LGHDT, CDR2 YNNKEL (reference sequence). Trimming removed 2 bases from V and 5 bases from J, with 10 bases in between.

This rearrangement joins TRBV2 to TRBJ2-1; unclear D gene. V lost 0 bases and J lost 9, with 9 bases in between. The CDR3 extends over 13 amino acids. Germline V lookup: CDR1 SNHLY, CDR2 FYNNEI. The CDR3 loop is CASSEARVGEQFF. The CDR3, as DNA: TGTGCCAGCAGTGAAGCAAGGGTGGGTGAGCAGTTCTTC.

This chain joins TRBV6-2 or TRBV6-3 and TRBJ1-2; D remains unclear. Germline CDR1 is MNHEY and CDR2 is SVGEGT. The CDR3 is 14 amino acids. Trimming removed 0 bases at V and 6 bases at J, with 11 bases between. The CDR3 bases are TGTGCCAGCAGTTACTCGGCGGGGTTGGATGGCTACACCTTC. Translating it yields CASSYSAGLDGYTF.

This clonotype was seen more than once but under ten times. V usage is TRBV7-8 and J usage is TRBJ2-5; D is possibly TRBD2 (6 bases). V was shortened by 1 base and J by 4 bases, with 7 bases between the two germline ends. CDR1 is SGHVS, CDR2 FQNEAQ, per germline. This CDR3 comprises 13 residues. CDR3 loop: CASSLGGIETQYF. CDR3 coding DNA: TGTGCCAGCAGCTTAGGCGGGATAGAGACCCAGTACTTC.

This clonotype appeared a few times. CDR3 protein: CASGTNAQETQYF. CDR3 nucleotides: TGTGCCAGCGGGACCAACGCCCAAGAGACCCAGTACTTC. The chain is built from TRBV25-1 and TRBJ2-5; D is possibly TRBD1 or TRBD2 (5 bases each). The germline V gene encodes CDR1 MGHDK and CDR2 SYGVNS. The CDR3 has 13 amino acids. Between the trimmed V and J ends, which lost 8 bases and 1 base, there was a span of 11 bases.

This chain connects TRBV5-1 to TRBJ1-4, with 9 bases aligning to TRBD1. CDR1 is SGHRS and CDR2 is YFSETQ in the germline V gene. Trimming cost V 4 bases and J 4 bases; bases outside gene matches: 5. The CDR3 is 15 residues long. The chain's CDR3 is CASSPETGGNEKLFF. The CDR3 DNA reads TGCGCCAGCAGCCCTGAGACAGGGGGTAATGAAAAACTGTTTTTT.

This clonotype has more than one count but fewer than ten. The CDR3 sequence: CASSLQVENTEAFF. The CDR3 nucleotides read TGCGCCAGCAGCCTACAGGTTGAGAACACTGAAGCTTTCTTT. The V call is TRBV5-1, the J call TRBJ1-1, with a possible D match to TRBD1 (5 bases). Germline CDR1 SGHRS, CDR2 YFSETQ. The CDR3 has 14 residues. V was pared by 4 bases and J by 1 base, with 11 bases between.

This clonotype showed up just a few times. CDR3 nucleotides: TGCAGTGCTAGGCCCAGGGGAGCTAACTATGGCTACACCTTC. Residues: CSARPRGANYGYTF. This sequence joins TRBV20-1 and TRBJ1-2; a possible D gene is TRBD1 (6 bases). Germline-derived CDR1 and CDR2 are DFQATT and SNEGSKA (reference sequence). With 3 bases removed from V and 0 bases from J, the gap between germline ends came to 11 bases. The CDR3 is 14 residues long.

V and J are TRBV4-3 and TRBJ2-7; D is unclear. Per germline, CDR1 LGHNA and CDR2 YSLEER. The V end lost 0 bases, the J end lost 4 bases, and 13 bases lay between the germline ends. The length of the CDR3 is 15 residues. The CDR3 protein is CASSQDLDSRYEQYF. Here the CDR3 DNA reads TGCGCCAGCAGCCAAGATCTAGACTCCCGATACGAGCAGTACTTC.

This clonotype was detected only a few times. CDR3 region: CSVLVSGLPNTGELFF. CDR3 DNA sequence: TGCAGCGTTCTGGTATCGGGACTACCGAACACCGGGGAGCTGTTTTTT. V is TRBV29-1 and J is TRBJ2-2; 7 nucleotides line up with TRBD2. V lost 5 bases to trimming and J lost 0 bases; unmatched junction nucleotides: 9. The CDR3 runs to 16 residues. From germline, CDR1 is SQVTM and CDR2 ANQGSEA.

This clonotype was observed a handful of times. This rearrangement joins TRBV11-1 to TRBJ1-6, with 9 bases identical to TRBD1. The germline V gene encodes CDR1 SGHAT and CDR2 FQDESV (reference sequence). This CDR3 comprises 14 residues. Losses at the gene ends were 5 bases for V and 9 bases for J; bases not matched to a gene: 5. CDR3 protein: CASSDGQGSSPLHF. DNA for the CDR3: TGTGCCAGCAGCGACGGACAGGGGAGTTCACCCCTCCACTTT.

The chain employs TRBV20-1 and TRBJ2-5; D remains unclear. The CDR3 is made up of 13 amino acids. Germline V CDR1 and CDR2: DFQATT, SNEGSKA (reference sequence). Trimming left V 2 bases short and J 4 bases short, with 11 bases between. CDR3 DNA: TGCAGTGCTAGACCGGTAACCACAGAGACCCAGTACTTC. Translated: CSARPVTTETQYF.

The J gene is TRBJ2-1, the V gene TRBV7-9; TRBD1 aligns across 7 bases. TRBJ2-5 matches the DNA end more closely, so the J call is doubtful. CDR1 is SEHNR and CDR2 is FQNEAQ in the germline V gene (reference sequence). The CDR3 sequence is 16 residues long. This chain's CDR3 is CASSLGGLPGGETQYF. CDR3 DNA: TGTGCCAGCAGCTTAGGGGGCCTCCCAGGGGGAGAGACCCAGTACTTC.

CDR3 coding DNA: TGTGCCAGCAGCTTAACGGGGACTAGCGCTTCGTCCGGGGAGCTGTTTTTT. This encodes CASSLTGTSASSGELFF. The rearrangement joins TRBV7-3 to TRBJ2-2; 10 bases are a match to TRBD2. The junction had 7 bases not matched to a gene; V was cut back by 0 bases and J by 6 bases. The CDR3 totals 17 residues. Per the germline V gene, CDR1 is SGHTA and CDR2 is FQGTGA.

This clonotype was seen only a few times. The chain links TRBV2 to TRBJ2-7; maybe TRBD1 (5 bases). CDR3 length equals 13 residues. V dropped 7 bases and J dropped 3 bases, with 13 bases sitting between them. The germline V gene encodes CDR1 SNHLY and CDR2 FYNNEI. CDR3 protein: CASKGEYLYEQYF. Here the CDR3 DNA reads TGTGCCAGCAAAGGGGAATATCTCTACGAGCAGTACTTC.